The 5 T cell receptor beta chains reported below all come from one sample, sequenced in a study of a mutant IDH1 vaccine in newly diagnosed glioma. Repertoires were generated with immunoSEQ multiplex PCR, while TCRdb's copy carries only in-frame clones and drops some. The data show tens of thousands of clones, 85% to 90% seen once. Described time point: week 35, safety follow-up. Vaccination comprised doses that each held 300 ug of mutant IDH1 20-mer peptide, plus topical imiquimod. These receptors have no identified antigens. This specimen consisted of PBMCs, obtained from a glioma patient whose treatment included an IDH1 peptide vaccine. The origin of the receptors is a middle-aged woman with glioma.

This clone was counted a single time. The chain has TRBV20-1 and TRBJ1-1; the D is unclear. Germline values: CDR1 DFQATT, CDR2 SNEGSKA (reference sequence). V was pared by 6 bases and J by 5 bases, with 10 bases between. CDR3 length equals 11 residues. The CDR3 here is CSALDDTEAFF. The CDR3, as DNA: TGCAGTGCCCTGGATGATACTGAAGCTTTCTTT.

The chain has TRBV10-3 and TRBJ1-1; unclear D gene. The CDR3 has 13 residues. Looked up from germline, CDR1 is ENHRY and CDR2 is SYGVKD. V lost 2 bases to trimming and J lost 1 base, with 5 bases between them. For the CDR3, the DNA is TGTGCCATCAGTGAGGAGGGGAACACTGAAGCTTTCTTT. It specifies CAISEEGNTEAFF.

This clone was seen just once. V gene TRBV27 combines with J gene TRBJ1-5, with a possible D match to TRBD1 (6 bases). The ends were cut back, 2 bases at V and 3 bases at J, with 11 bases in the middle. Germline V gene data show CDR1 as MNHEY and CDR2 as SMNVEV (reference sequence). CDR3 length: 15 amino acids. For the CDR3, the DNA is TGTGCCAGCAGTTTAGGGGGCTACACCAATCAGCCCCAGCATTTT. Its translation: CASSLGGYTNQPQHF.

The chain links TRBV5-5 to TRBJ1-2; no definite D call. The CDR3 has 12 residues. Trimming shortened V by 4 bases and J by 5 bases, and 9 bases separated the two germline ends. Germline CDR1 reads SGHKS; CDR2 reads YYEKEE (reference sequence). CDR3 loop: CASSNREYGYTF. The CDR3 region has the DNA TGTGCCAGCAGCAACAGAGAATATGGCTACACCTTC.

This clone was recorded only once. The chain is built from TRBV6-1 and TRBJ2-7; no clear D. Per the germline V gene, CDR1 is MNHNS and CDR2 is SASEGT. This CDR3 has 15 amino acids. V lost 2 bases, J lost 2 bases, and 13 bases lay in between. The CDR3 coding sequence is TGTGCCAGCAGTGAATGGGTATCCCACCCCTACGAGCAGTACTTC. It is translated as CASSEWVSHPYEQYF.